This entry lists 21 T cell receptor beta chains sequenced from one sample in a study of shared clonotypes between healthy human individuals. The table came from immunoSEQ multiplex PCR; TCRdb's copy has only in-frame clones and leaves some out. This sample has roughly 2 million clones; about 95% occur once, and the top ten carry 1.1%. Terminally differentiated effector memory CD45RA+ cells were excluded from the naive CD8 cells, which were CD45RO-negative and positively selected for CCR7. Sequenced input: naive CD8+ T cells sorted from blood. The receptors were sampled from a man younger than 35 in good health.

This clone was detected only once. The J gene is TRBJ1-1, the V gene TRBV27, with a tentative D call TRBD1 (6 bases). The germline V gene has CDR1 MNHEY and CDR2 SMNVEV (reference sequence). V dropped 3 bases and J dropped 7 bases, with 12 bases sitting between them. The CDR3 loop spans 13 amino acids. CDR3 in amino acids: CASSFSGENEAFF. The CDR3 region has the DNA TGTGCCAGCAGTTTTTCAGGGGAAAATGAAGCTTTCTTT.

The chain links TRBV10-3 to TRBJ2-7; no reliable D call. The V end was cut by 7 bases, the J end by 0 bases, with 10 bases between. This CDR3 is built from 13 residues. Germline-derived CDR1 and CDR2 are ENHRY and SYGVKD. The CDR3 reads CAIKGGDSYEQYF. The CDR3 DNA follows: TGTGCCATCAAGGGTGGGGACTCCTACGAGCAGTACTTC.

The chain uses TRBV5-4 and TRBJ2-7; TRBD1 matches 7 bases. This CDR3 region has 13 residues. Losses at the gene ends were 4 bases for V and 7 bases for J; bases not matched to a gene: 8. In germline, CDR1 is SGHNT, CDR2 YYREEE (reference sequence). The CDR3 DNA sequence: TGTGCCAGCAGCACCGGGGACAGCTTAGAGCAGTACTTC. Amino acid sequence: CASSTGDSLEQYF.

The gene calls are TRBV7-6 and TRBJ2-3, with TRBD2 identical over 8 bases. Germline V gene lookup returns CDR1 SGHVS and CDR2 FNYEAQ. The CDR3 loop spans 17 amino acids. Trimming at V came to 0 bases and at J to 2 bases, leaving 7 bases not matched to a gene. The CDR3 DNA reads TGTGCCAGCAGCTTAGCTGGCGGGAGGCACAACACAGATACGCAGTATTTT. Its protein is CASSLAGGRHNTDTQYF. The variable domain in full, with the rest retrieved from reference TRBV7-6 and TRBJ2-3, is GAGVSQSPRYKVTKRGQDVALRCDPISGHVSLYWYRQALGQGPEFLTYFNYEAQQDKSGLPNDRFSAERPEGSISTLTIQRTEQRDSAMYRCASSLAGGRHNTDTQYFGPGTRLTVL.

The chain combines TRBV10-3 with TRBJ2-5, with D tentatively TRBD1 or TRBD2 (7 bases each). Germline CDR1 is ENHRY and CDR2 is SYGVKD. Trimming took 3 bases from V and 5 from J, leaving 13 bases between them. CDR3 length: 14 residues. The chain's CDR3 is CAISDYRGGETQYF. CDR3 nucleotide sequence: TGTGCCATCAGTGACTACAGGGGAGGGGAGACCCAGTACTTC.

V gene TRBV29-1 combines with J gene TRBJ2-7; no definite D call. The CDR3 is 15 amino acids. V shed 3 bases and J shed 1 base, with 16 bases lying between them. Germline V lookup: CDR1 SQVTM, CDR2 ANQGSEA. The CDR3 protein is CSVEAEGDLSYEQYF. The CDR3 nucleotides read TGCAGCGTTGAGGCGGAAGGAGATCTTTCCTACGAGCAGTACTTC.

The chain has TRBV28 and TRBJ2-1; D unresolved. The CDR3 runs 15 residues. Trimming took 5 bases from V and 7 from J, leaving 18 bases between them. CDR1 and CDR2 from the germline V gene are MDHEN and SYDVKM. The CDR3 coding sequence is TGTGCCAGCAGTCCCCATCCGTTCGAAAAGAATGAGCAGTTCTTC. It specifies CASSPHPFEKNEQFF.

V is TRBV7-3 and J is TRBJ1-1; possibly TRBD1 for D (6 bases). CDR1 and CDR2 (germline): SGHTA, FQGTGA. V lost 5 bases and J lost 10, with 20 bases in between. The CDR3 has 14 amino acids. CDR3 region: CASSPIGGANGAFF. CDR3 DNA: TGTGCCAGCAGCCCCATTGGGGGGGCTAATGGAGCTTTCTTT.

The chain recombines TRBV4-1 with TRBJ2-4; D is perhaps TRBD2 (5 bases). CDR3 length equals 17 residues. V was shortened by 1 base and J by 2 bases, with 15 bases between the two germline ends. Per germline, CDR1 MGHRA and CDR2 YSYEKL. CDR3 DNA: TGCGCCAGCAGCCAAGGCGAGGGAACAATTACCAAAAACATTCAGTACTTC. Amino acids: CASSQGEGTITKNIQYF.

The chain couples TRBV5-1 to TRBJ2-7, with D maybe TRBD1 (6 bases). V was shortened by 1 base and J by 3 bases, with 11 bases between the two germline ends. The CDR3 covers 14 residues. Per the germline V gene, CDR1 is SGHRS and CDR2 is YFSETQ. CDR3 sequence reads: CASSLYGQLYEQYF. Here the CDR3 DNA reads TGCGCCAGCAGCTTGTATGGACAGCTCTACGAGCAGTACTTC.

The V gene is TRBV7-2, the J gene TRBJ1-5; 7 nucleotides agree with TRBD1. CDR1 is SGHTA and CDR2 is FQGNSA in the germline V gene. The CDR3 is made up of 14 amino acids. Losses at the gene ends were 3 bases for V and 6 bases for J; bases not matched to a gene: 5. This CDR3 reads CASSFDRETQPQHF. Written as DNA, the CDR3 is TGTGCCAGCAGCTTCGACAGGGAGACTCAGCCCCAGCATTTT.

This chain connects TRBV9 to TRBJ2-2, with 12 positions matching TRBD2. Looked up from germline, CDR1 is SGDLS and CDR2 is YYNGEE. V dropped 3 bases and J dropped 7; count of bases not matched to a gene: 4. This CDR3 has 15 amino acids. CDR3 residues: CASSALAGGFGELFF. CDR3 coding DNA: TGTGCCAGCAGCGCACTAGCGGGAGGATTCGGGGAGCTGTTTTTT.

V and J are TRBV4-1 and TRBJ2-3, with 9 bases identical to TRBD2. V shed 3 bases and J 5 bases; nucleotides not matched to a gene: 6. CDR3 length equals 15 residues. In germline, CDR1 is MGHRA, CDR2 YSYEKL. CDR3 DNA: TGCGCCAGCAGCCAGCTAGGACTAGCGAGAGATACGCAGTATTTT. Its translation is CASSQLGLARDTQYF.

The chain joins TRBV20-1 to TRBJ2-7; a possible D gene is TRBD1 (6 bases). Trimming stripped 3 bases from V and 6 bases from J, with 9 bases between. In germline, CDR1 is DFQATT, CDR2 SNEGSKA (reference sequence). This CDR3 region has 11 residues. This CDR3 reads CSARAGVEQYF. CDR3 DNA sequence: TGCAGTGCTAGGGCAGGGGTCGAGCAGTACTTC.

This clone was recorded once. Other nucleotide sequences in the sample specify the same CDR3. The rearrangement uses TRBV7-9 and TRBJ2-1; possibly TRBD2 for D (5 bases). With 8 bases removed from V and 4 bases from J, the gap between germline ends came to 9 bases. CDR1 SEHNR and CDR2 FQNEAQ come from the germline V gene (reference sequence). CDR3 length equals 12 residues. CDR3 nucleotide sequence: TGTGCCAGCCTCGGGATTTACAATGAGCAGTTCTTC. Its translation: CASLGIYNEQFF.

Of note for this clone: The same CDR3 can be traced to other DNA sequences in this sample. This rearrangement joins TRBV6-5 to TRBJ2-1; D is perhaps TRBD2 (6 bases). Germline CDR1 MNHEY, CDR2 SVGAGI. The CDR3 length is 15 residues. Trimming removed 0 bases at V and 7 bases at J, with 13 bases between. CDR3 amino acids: CASSYSLGGSNEQFF. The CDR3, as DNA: TGTGCCAGCAGTTACTCCCTGGGAGGATCTAATGAGCAGTTCTTC.

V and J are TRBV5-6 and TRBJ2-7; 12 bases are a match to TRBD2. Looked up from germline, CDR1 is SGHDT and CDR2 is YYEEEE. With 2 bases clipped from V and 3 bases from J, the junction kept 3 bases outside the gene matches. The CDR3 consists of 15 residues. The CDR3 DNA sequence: TGTGCCAGCAGCTTCGTGACTAGCGGGAGCTACGAGCAGTACTTC. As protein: CASSFVTSGSYEQYF.

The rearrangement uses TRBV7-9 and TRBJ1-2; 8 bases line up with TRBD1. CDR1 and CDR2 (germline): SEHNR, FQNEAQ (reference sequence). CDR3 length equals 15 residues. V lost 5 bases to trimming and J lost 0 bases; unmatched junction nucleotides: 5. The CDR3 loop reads CASSPPTGANYGYTF. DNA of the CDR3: TGTGCCAGCAGCCCACCGACAGGGGCTAACTATGGCTACACCTTC. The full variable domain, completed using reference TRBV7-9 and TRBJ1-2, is DTGVSQNPRHKITKRGQNVTFRCDPISEHNRLYWYRQTLGQGPEFLTYFQNEAQLEKSRLLSDRFSAERPKGSFSTLEIQRTEQGDSAMYLCASSPPTGANYGYTFGSGTRLTVV.

CDR3 region: CASSVEGTEDQPQHF. DNA for the CDR3: TGTGCCAGCAGCGTAGAGGGGACGGAAGATCAGCCCCAGCATTTT. This chain links TRBV9 with TRBJ1-5; a possible D gene is TRBD1 (5 bases). Germline lookup yields CDR1 SGDLS and CDR2 YYNGEE. Trimming pared 0 bases from V and 5 bases from J, leaving 12 bases between. The CDR3 totals 15 residues.

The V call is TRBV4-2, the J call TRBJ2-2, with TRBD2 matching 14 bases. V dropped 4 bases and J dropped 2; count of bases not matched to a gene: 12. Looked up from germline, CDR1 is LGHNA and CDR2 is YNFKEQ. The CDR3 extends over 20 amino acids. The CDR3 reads CASSPRLGLAGDLNTGELFF. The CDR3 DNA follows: TGTGCCAGCAGCCCCCGATTGGGACTAGCGGGAGACCTTAACACCGGGGAGCTGTTTTTT.

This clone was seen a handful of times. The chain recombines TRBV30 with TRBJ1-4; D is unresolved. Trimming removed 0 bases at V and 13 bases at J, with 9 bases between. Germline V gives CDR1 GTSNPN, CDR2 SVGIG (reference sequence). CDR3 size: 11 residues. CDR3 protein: CAWSVGDRLFF. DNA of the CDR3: TGTGCCTGGAGTGTAGGCGACCGACTGTTTTTT.